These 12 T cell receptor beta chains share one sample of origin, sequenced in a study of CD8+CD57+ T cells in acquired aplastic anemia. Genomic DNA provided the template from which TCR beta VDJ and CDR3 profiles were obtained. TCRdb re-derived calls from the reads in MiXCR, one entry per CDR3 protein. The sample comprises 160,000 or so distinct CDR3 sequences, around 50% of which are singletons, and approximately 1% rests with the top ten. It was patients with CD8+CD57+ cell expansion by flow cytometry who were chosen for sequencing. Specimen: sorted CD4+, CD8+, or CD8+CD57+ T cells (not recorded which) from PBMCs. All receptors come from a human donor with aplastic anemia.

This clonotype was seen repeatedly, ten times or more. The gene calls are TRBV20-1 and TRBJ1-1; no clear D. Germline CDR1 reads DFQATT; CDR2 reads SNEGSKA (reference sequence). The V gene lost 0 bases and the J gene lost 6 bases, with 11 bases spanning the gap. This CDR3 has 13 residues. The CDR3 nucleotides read TGCAGTGCTAGAGACCGATCCCCCCCTGAAGCTTTCTTT. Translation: CSARDRSPPEAFF.

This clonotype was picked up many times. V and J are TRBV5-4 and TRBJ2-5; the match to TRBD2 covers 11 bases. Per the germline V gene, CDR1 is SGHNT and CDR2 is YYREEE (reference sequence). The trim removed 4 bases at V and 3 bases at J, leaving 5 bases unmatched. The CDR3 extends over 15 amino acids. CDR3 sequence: CASSAKLAGEETQYF. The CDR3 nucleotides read TGTGCCAGCAGCGCAAAACTAGCGGGGGAAGAGACCCAGTACTTC.

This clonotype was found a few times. The CDR3 protein is CASTQGAGYGEAFF. The CDR3 region has the DNA TGTGCCAGCACCCAGGGGGCGGGGTATGGTGAAGCTTTCTTT. This chain connects TRBV27 to TRBJ1-1; TRBD1 agrees at 8 bases. The CDR3 totals 14 residues. Trimming took 7 bases from V and 7 from J; bases not matched to a gene: 11. CDR1 MNHEY and CDR2 SMNVEV come from the germline V gene (reference sequence).

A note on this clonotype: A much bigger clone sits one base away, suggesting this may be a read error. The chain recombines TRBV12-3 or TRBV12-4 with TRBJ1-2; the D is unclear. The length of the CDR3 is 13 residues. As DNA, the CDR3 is TGTGCCAGCAGCGGTAGGAAGATACGAGGCTGCACCTTC. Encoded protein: CASSGRKIRGCTF.

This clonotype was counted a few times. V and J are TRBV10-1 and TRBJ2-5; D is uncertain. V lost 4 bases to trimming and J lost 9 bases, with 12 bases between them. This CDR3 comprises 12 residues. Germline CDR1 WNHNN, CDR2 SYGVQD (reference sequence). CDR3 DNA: TGCGCCAGCAGTGCGGAGTATCAGCCCCAGTACTTC. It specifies CASSAEYQPQYF.

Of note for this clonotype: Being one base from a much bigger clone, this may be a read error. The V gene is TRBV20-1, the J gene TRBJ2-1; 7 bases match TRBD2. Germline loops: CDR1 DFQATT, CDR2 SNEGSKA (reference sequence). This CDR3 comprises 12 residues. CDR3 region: CSAQWGGNGQFF. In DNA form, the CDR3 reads TGCAGTGCCCAGTGGGGGGGAAATGGGCAGTTCTTC.

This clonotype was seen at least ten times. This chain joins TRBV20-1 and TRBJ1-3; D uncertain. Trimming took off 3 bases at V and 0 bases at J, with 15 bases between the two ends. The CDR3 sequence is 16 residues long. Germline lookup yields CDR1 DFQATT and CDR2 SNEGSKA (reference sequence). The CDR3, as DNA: TGCAGTGCTAGGCTGGAGGGCGGGCGCTCTGGAAACACCATATATTTT. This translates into CSARLEGGRSGNTIYF.

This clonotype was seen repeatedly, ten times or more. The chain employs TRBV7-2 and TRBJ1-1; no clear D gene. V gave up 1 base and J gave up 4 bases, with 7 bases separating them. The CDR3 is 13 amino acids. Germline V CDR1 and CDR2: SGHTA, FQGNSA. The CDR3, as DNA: TGTGCCAGCAGCTTAGTTCGGGCCACTGAAGCTTTCTTT. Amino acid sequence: CASSLVRATEAFF.

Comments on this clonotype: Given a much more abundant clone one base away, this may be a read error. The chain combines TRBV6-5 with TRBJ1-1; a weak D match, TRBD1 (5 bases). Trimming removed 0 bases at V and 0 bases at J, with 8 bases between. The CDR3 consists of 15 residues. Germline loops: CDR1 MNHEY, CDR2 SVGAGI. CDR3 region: CASSYSRTMNTEAFF. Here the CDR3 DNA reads TGTGCCAGCAGTTACTCTCGGACAATGAACACTGAAGCTTTCTTT.

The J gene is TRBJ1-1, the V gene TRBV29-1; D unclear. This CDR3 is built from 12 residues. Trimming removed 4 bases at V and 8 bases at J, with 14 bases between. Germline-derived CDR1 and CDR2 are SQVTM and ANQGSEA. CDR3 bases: TGCAGCGTTGTACCCGGTGCTTTGGAAGCTTTCTTT. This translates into CSVVPGALEAFF. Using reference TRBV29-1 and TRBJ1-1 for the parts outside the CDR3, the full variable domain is SAVISQKPSRDICQRGTSLTIQCQVDSQVTMMFWYRQQPGQSLTLIATANQGSEATYESGFVIDKFPISRPNLTFSTLTVSNMSPEDSSIYLCSVVPGALEAFFGQGTRLTVV.

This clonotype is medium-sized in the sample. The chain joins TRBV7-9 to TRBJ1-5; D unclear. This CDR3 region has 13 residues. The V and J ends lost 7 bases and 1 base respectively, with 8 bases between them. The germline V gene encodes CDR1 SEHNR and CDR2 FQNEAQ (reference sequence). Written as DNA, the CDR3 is TGTGCCAGCACCCCCCTGAGCAATCAGCCCCAGCATTTT. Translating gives CASTPLSNQPQHF. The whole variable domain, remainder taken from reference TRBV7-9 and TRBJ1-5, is DTGVSQNPRHKITKRGQNVTFRCDPISEHNRLYWYRQTLGQGPEFLTYFQNEAQLEKSRLLSDRFSAERPKGSFSTLEIQRTEQGDSAMYLCASTPLSNQPQHFGDGTRLSIL.

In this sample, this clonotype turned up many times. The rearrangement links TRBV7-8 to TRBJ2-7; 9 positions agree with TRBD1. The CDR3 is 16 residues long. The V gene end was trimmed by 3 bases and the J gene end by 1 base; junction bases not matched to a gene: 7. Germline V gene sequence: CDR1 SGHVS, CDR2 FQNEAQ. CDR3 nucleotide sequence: TGTGCCAGCAGCTTTGAAGGGACAGGGAGTTCCTACGAGCAGTACTTC. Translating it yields CASSFEGTGSSYEQYF.